Below, 29 T cell receptor beta chains from the same sample are listed, as sequenced in a study of cytomegalovirus exposure and HLA in healthy donors. PCR was performed using 60 Vbeta and 13 Jbeta primers. Clones were sequenced by immunoSEQ multiplex PCR, and TCRdb holds only the in-frame ones, with some missing. The data contain more than 140,000 clones, more than 65% of them singletons. What was sequenced was PBMCs. The receptors were sampled from a man aged 25-45 years in good health and CMV-seropositive.

This clone was seen a single time. The V gene is TRBV2, the J gene TRBJ2-3; possibly TRBD1 for D (5 bases). Trimming cost V 7 bases and J 2 bases, with 13 bases left between them. The germline V gene has CDR1 SNHLY and CDR2 FYNNEI. CDR3 length equals 14 residues. The CDR3 protein is CASTRSGNTDTQYF. In DNA, the CDR3 is TGTGCCAGCACTCGGTCAGGGAACACAGATACGCAGTATTTT.

The rearrangement joins TRBV11-3 to TRBJ1-1; D is unresolved. CDR3 length equals 13 residues. Trimming stripped 5 bases from V and 4 bases from J, with 11 bases between. Per germline, CDR1 SGHNT and CDR2 YENEEA. The CDR3 DNA is TGTGCCAGCAGCCCAAATGAGGGCACTGAAGCTTTCTTT. Translated: CASSPNEGTEAFF. Full variable domain (rest looked up from reference TRBV11-3 and TRBJ1-1): EAGVVQSPRYKIIEKKQPVAFWCNPISGHNTLYWYLQNLGQGPELLIRYENEEAVDDSQLPKDRFSAERLKGVDSTLKIQPAELGDSAVYLCASSPNEGTEAFFGQGTRLTVV.

This chain links TRBV5-4 with TRBJ1-2, with 7 bases identical to TRBD1. This CDR3 region has 14 residues. Germline values: CDR1 SGHNT, CDR2 YYREEE (reference sequence). J lost 2 bases, V lost 5 bases, and 6 bases had no gene match. CDR3 sequence (DNA): TGTGCCAGCAGTAATGTACAGGGGAACTATGGCTACACCTTC. Protein sequence: CASSNVQGNYGYTF.

This clone was recorded once. The V call is TRBV19, the J call TRBJ2-5; 9 bases are shared with TRBD2. With V trimmed by 1 base and J by 1 base, 4 bases remained unmatched. The CDR3 has 16 residues. Germline-derived CDR1 and CDR2 are LNHDA and SQIVND (reference sequence). The CDR3, as DNA: TGTGCCAGTAGTATAGGGGTAGCGGGAGCCCAAGAGACCCAGTACTTC. This gives the protein CASSIGVAGAQETQYF.

The chain employs TRBV19 and TRBJ2-2; 7 bases are a match to TRBD1. The V gene end was trimmed by 6 bases and the J gene end by 3 bases; junction bases not matched to a gene: 7. Germline V gene sequence: CDR1 LNHDA, CDR2 SQIVND (reference sequence). The CDR3 totals 15 residues. In DNA, the CDR3 is TGTGCCAGTAGCACTTGGACAGGAGACACCGGGGAGCTGTTTTTT. Its protein product is CASSTWTGDTGELFF.

The gene calls are TRBV4-1 and TRBJ2-2, with 10 bases fitting TRBD2. The CDR3 spans 18 residues. Trimming took 1 base from V and 5 from J; bases not matched to a gene: 10. Germline V CDR1 and CDR2: MGHRA, YSYEKL. The CDR3 sequence is CASSQVAQRGGRTGELFF. Here the CDR3 DNA reads TGCGCCAGCAGCCAAGTAGCTCAGCGGGGGGGCCGAACCGGGGAGCTGTTTTTT.

The chain links TRBV18 to TRBJ2-6, with 7 bases that match TRBD1. Germline lookup yields CDR1 KGHSH and CDR2 LQKENI. V lost 2 bases and J lost 0; bases outside the gene matches: 10. The CDR3 contains 19 residues. In DNA, the CDR3 is TGTGCCAGCTCACCAAACCGACAGGGTGGGACCTCTGGGGCCAACGTCCTGACTTTC. This codes for CASSPNRQGGTSGANVLTF.

As regards this clone: The junction and the germline gene differ at one end; a read error may be behind it. This sequence joins TRBV2 and TRBJ1-1, with D maybe TRBD1 (5 bases). The germline gives CDR1 SNHLY, CDR2 FYNNEI. The CDR3 has 15 amino acids. CDR3 loop: CASQRRTTMNTEAFF. The CDR3 DNA reads TGTGCCAGCCAGAGACGGACAACCATGAACACTGAAGCTTTTTTT. Drawing the rest from reference TRBV2 and TRBJ1-1, the complete variable domain is EPEVTQTPSHQVTQMGQEVILRCVPISNHLYFYWYRQILGQKVEFLVSFYNNEISEKSEIFDDQFSVERPDGSNFTLKIRSTKLEDSAMYFCASQRRTTMNTEAFFGQGTRLTVV.

The gene calls are TRBV5-1 and TRBJ2-5; D is perhaps TRBD1 (6 bases). V lost 4 bases, J lost 5 bases, and 12 bases lay in between. CDR1 is SGHRS, CDR2 YFSETQ, per germline. The CDR3 covers 13 residues. CDR3 sequence reads: CASSPRDTETQYF. The CDR3 DNA follows: TGCGCCAGCAGCCCACGGGACACGGAGACCCAGTACTTC.

The chain combines TRBV9 with TRBJ1-3, with unresolved D. Germline V gives CDR1 SGDLS, CDR2 YYNGEE. The CDR3 spans 14 residues. Between the trimmed V and J ends, which lost 4 bases and 0 bases, there was a span of 8 bases. CDR3 coding DNA: TGTGCCAGCAGCCCCGGGGTCTCTGGAAACACCATATATTTT. Residues: CASSPGVSGNTIYF.

This chain links TRBV14 with TRBJ2-3, with 7 positions matching TRBD2. Germline assignment: CDR1 SGHDN and CDR2 FVKESK. V gave up 0 bases and J gave up 1 base; unmatched junction bases: 4. The CDR3 is made up of 16 amino acids. CDR3 sequence (DNA): TGTGCCAGCAGCCAAGACGGGGGGTATCGCACAGATACGCAGTATTTT. It specifies CASSQDGGYRTDTQYF.

The rearrangement uses TRBV30 and TRBJ2-5, with 8 nucleotides matching TRBD1. Near its end, the DNA agrees better with TRBJ2-7, so the J call may be wrong. This CDR3 region has 20 residues. Looked up from germline, CDR1 is GTSNPN and CDR2 is SVGIG (reference sequence). The chain's CDR3 is CAWSVAIQGVVGVATGEQYF. The CDR3 DNA follows: TGTGCCTGGAGTGTGGCAATACAGGGGGTTGTGGGGGTCGCAACCGGCGAGCAGTACTTC.

The chain couples TRBV6-5 to TRBJ2-2, with 7 bases aligning to TRBD1. Per germline, CDR1 MNHEY and CDR2 SVGAGI. V lost 2 bases and J lost 9; bases outside the gene matches: 9. The CDR3 sequence is 15 residues long. CDR3 sequence (DNA): TGTGCCAGCAGTTACCGTGGACAGGTGGGGAGGGAGCTGTTTTTT. Amino acids: CASSYRGQVGRELFF.

The chain is built from TRBV19 and TRBJ2-1; maybe TRBD2 (6 bases). The CDR3 covers 12 residues. Between the trimmed V and J ends, which lost 4 bases and 6 bases, there was a span of 7 bases. Germline CDR1 and CDR2: LNHDA and SQIVND (reference sequence). This CDR3 is CASSTGLNEQFF. In nucleotides, the CDR3 is TGTGCCAGTAGTACGGGACTCAATGAGCAGTTCTTC.

For the CDR3, the DNA is TGTGCCAGCAGCTTAATACCAGCGGGGGGGAATGAGCAGTTCTTC. This translates into CASSLIPAGGNEQFF. V usage is TRBV11-3 and J usage is TRBJ2-1, with 10 bases identical to TRBD2. CDR3 size: 15 residues. The V gene end was trimmed by 2 bases and the J gene end by 7 bases; junction bases not matched to a gene: 5. Germline-derived CDR1 and CDR2 are SGHNT and YENEEA.

This clone showed up just once. The CDR3 DNA is TGTGCCAGCAGGAACAGGGGCACCTCCTACAATGAGCAGTTCTTC. Translated, it gives CASRNRGTSYNEQFF. V gene TRBV2 combines with J gene TRBJ2-1; 7 bases fit TRBD1. This CDR3 is 15 amino acids long. Germline-derived CDR1 and CDR2 are SNHLY and FYNNEI. The V and J ends lost 6 bases and 0 bases, in that order; junction bases with no gene match: 5.

The chain carries TRBV20-1 and TRBJ1-3; D remains unclear. CDR3 length: 11 amino acids. The V gene lost 4 bases and the J gene lost 4 bases, with 5 bases spanning the gap. Germline loops: CDR1 DFQATT, CDR2 SNEGSKA (reference sequence). The CDR3 here is CSAMRGNTIYF. CDR3 bases: TGCAGTGCTATGAGGGGAAACACCATATATTTT.

This clone has only a few counts. This sequence joins TRBV5-6 and TRBJ2-6; unclear D gene. V lost 0 bases and J lost 0, with 4 bases in between. The CDR3 is 15 residues long. Germline CDR1 reads SGHDT; CDR2 reads YYEEEE. The CDR3, as DNA: TGTGCCAGCAGCTTGGATAGCTCTGGGGCCAACGTCCTGACTTTC. Protein: CASSLDSSGANVLTF.

This clone has only one observation. The chain employs TRBV7-2 and TRBJ2-7; 7 bases are a match to TRBD1. The CDR3 length is 13 residues. Germline assignment: CDR1 SGHTA and CDR2 FQGNSA. V trimming: 5 bases; J trimming: 6 bases; junction bases outside the gene matches: 7. DNA for the CDR3: TGTGCCAGCAGCCGACAGGGCTGGGGCGAGCAGTACTTC. This encodes CASSRQGWGEQYF.

As regards this clone: One junction end disagrees with the germline gene, perhaps due to a read error. The chain links TRBV7-9 to TRBJ2-2, with 9 nucleotides matching TRBD1. The CDR3 covers 16 residues. The germline gives CDR1 SEHNR, CDR2 FQNEAQ (reference sequence). DNA of the CDR3: TGTTCCAGCAGCTCCTCCGGACAGGGGTACACCGGGGAGCTGTTTTTT. Translation: CSSSSSGQGYTGELFF.

Notes on this clone: In the same sample, other DNA sequences code for this CDR3. The chain carries TRBV30 and TRBJ2-3, with 7 bases aligning to TRBD1. V trimming: 0 bases; J trimming: 0 bases; junction bases outside the gene matches: 0. Germline V CDR1 and CDR2: GTSNPN, SVGIG (reference sequence). CDR3 size: 14 residues. CDR3 DNA: TGTGCCTGGAGTGTAGGGGGCAGCACAGATACGCAGTATTTT. This codes for CAWSVGGSTDTQYF.

The chain combines TRBV7-9 with TRBJ2-5; 10 positions match TRBD1. The end of the DNA is better explained by TRBJ2-7, so the J call may be wrong. The length of the CDR3 is 15 residues. The germline V gene has CDR1 SEHNR and CDR2 FQNEAQ (reference sequence). The CDR3, as DNA: TGTGCCAGCAGACCTCCGGGACAGGGGAACCACGAGCAGTACTTC. This encodes CASRPPGQGNHEQYF.

In this sample, this clone turned up once. The rearrangement links TRBV30 to TRBJ1-1, with D unclear. Trimming shortened V by 6 bases and J by 4 bases, and 18 bases separated the two germline ends. Germline loops: CDR1 GTSNPN, CDR2 SVGIG (reference sequence). The CDR3 consists of 14 residues. The CDR3 region has the DNA TGTGCCTGCCCAAAGGAAGGACTCGGCACTGAAGCTTTCTTT. This translates into CACPKEGLGTEAFF.

V gene TRBV7-2 combines with J gene TRBJ2-3; 8 positions match TRBD2. V lost 1 base and J lost 6; bases outside the gene matches: 9. This CDR3 has 16 amino acids. Germline CDR1 reads SGHTA; CDR2 reads FQGNSA. Written as DNA, the CDR3 is TGTGCCAGCAGCTTAGTAGGGCGGGGGGCTACCGATACGCAGTATTTT. Amino acid sequence: CASSLVGRGATDTQYF.

J is TRBJ1-6 and V is TRBV15, with D maybe TRBD1 (5 bases). CDR1 LNHNV and CDR2 YYDKDF come from the germline V gene (reference sequence). V lost 0 bases to trimming and J lost 10 bases, with 25 bases between them. This CDR3 is built from 19 residues. DNA of the CDR3: TGTGCCACCAGCAGAGATTACCTCGTTGGAGGGAACAGGAACTCACCCCTCCACTTT. Encoded protein: CATSRDYLVGGNRNSPLHF.

The rearrangement uses TRBV29-1 and TRBJ2-7, with TRBD2 as a possible D gene (5 bases). V was clipped by 3 bases and J by 0 bases, with 12 bases between them. Germline V gene data show CDR1 as SQVTM and CDR2 as ANQGSEA. This CDR3 has 14 residues. The CDR3 nucleotides read TGCAGCGTTGACTACGGGATGGGCTCCTACGAGCAGTACTTC. Translated: CSVDYGMGSYEQYF.

The V gene is TRBV28, the J gene TRBJ1-2, with TRBD1 identical over 8 bases. The junction had 3 bases not matched to a gene; V was cut back by 6 bases and J by 3 bases. Germline V gene lookup returns CDR1 MDHEN and CDR2 SYDVKM. The CDR3 runs 13 residues. CDR3 residues: CASRIQGDYGYTF. As DNA, the CDR3 is TGTGCCAGCAGAATACAGGGGGACTATGGCTACACCTTC.

This clone was seen only once. V is TRBV5-6 and J is TRBJ1-4; TRBD1 might be the D (5 bases). CDR3 size: 16 residues. Germline lookup yields CDR1 SGHDT and CDR2 YYEEEE. Trimming left V 0 bases short and J 3 bases short, with 12 bases between. Here the CDR3 reads CASSLAGVTANEKLFF. The CDR3 bases are TGTGCCAGCAGCTTGGCCGGCGTGACAGCTAATGAAAAACTGTTTTTT.

CDR3 in amino acids: CASRWDRYNEQFF. For the CDR3, the DNA is TGTGCCAGCAGGTGGGACAGATACAATGAGCAGTTCTTC. The chain carries TRBV25-1 and TRBJ2-1; 7 bases are shared with TRBD1. V lost 6 bases to trimming and J lost 4 bases; unmatched junction nucleotides: 3. Per germline, CDR1 MGHDK and CDR2 SYGVNS. The CDR3 is 13 amino acids.